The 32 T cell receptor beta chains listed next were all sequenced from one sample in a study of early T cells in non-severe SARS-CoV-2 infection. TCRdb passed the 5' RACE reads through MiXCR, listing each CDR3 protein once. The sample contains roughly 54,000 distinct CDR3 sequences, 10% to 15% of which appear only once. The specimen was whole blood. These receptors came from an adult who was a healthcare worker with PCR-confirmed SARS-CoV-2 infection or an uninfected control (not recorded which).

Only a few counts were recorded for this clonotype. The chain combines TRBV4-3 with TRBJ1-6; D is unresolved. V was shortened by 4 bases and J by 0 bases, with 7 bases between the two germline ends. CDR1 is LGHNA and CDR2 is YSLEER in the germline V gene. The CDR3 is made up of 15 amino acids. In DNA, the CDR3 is TGCGCCAGCAGCCCGGGGTCCTCCTATAATTCACCCCTCCACTTT. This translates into CASSPGSSYNSPLHF.

This CDR3 reads CASSEGRGLTNVLTF. CDR3 DNA: TGCGCCAGCAGTGAGGGACGGGGGCTGACCAACGTCCTGACTTTC. The rearrangement joins TRBV10-1 to TRBJ2-6; D is perhaps TRBD1 or TRBD2 (6 bases each). V was clipped by 2 bases and J by 8 bases, with 13 bases between them. This CDR3 is 15 amino acids long. CDR1 and CDR2 from the germline V gene are WNHNN and SYGVQD (reference sequence).

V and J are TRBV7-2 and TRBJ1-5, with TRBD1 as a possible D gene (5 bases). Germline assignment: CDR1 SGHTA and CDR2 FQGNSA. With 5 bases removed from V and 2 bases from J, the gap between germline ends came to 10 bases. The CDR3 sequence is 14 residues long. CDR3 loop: CASSPPGGNQPQHF. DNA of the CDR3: TGTGCCAGCAGCCCACCGGGGGGCAATCAGCCCCAGCATTTT. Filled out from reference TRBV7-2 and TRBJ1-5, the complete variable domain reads GAGVSQSPSNKVTEKGKDVELRCDPISGHTALYWYRQSLGQGLEFLIYFQGNSAPDKSGLPSDRFSAERTGGSVSTLTIQRTQQEDSAVYLCASSPPGGNQPQHFGDGTRLSIL.

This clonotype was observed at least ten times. CDR3 sequence: CASSLNEDTQYF. CDR3 sequence (DNA): TGTGCCAGCAGCTTGAATGAAGATACGCAGTATTTT. The genes are TRBV11-2 and TRBJ2-3; D is ambiguous. From germline, CDR1 is SGHAT and CDR2 FQNNGV. The CDR3 runs 12 residues. The germline V and J ends were trimmed by 3 bases and 5 bases, with 6 bases remaining between them.

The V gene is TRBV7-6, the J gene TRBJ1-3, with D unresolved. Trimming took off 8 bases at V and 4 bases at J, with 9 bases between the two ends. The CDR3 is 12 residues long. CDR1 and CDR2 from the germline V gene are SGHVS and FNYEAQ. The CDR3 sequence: CASLSSGNTIYF. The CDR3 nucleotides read TGTGCCAGCCTATCTTCGGGAAACACCATATATTTT.

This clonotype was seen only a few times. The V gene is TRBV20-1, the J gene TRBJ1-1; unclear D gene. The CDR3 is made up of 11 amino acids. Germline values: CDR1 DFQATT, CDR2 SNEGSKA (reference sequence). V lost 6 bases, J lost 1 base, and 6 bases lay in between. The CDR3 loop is CSAAWNTEAFF. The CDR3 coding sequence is TGCAGTGCAGCCTGGAACACTGAAGCTTTCTTT.

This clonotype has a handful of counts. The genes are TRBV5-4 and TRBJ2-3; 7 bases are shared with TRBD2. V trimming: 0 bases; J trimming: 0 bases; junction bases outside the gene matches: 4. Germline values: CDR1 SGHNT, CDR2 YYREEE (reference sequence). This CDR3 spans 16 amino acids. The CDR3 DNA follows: TGTGCCAGCAGCTTGGATGCGGGAGTAAGCACAGATACGCAGTATTTT. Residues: CASSLDAGVSTDTQYF.

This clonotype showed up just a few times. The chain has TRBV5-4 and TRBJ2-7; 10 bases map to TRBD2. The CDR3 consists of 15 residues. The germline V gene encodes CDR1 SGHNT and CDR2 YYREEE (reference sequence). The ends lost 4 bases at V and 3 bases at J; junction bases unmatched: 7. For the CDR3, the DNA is TGTGCCAGCAGCACAAGGACTAGCGGAAACTACGAGCAGTACTTC. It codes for CASSTRTSGNYEQYF.

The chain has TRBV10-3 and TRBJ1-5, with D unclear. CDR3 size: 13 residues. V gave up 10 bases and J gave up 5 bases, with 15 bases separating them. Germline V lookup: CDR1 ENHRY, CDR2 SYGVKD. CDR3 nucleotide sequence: TGTGCCACTGGCCGGGATGGGGATCAGCCCCAGCATTTT. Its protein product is CATGRDGDQPQHF.

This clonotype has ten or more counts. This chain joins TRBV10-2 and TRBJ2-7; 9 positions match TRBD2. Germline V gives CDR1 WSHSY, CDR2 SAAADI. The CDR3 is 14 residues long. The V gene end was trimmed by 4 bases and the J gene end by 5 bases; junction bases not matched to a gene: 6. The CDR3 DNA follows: TGCGCCAGCAGTGGATTAGCGGGAGTCCACGAGCAGTACTTC. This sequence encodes CASSGLAGVHEQYF.

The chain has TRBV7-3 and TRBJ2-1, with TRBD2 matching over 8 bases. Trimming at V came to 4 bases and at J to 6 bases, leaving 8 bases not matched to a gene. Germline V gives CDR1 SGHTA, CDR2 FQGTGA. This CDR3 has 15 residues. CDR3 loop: CASSSMGLVSNEQFF. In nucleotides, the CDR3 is TGTGCCAGCAGCTCAATGGGACTAGTTAGCAATGAGCAGTTCTTC.

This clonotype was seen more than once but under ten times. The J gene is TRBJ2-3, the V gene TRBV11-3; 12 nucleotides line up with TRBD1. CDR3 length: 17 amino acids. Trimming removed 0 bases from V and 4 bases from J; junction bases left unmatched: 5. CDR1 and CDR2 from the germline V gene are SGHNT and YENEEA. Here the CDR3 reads CASSLDSGTGGADTQYF. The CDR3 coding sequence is TGTGCCAGCAGCTTAGATTCCGGGACAGGGGGCGCAGATACGCAGTATTTT.

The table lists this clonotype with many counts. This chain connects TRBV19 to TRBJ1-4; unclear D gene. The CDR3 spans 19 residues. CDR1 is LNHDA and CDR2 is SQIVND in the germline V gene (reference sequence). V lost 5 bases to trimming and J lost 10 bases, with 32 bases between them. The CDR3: CASSSSPGVTLDRMGKLFF. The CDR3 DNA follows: TGTGCCAGTAGTTCCTCTCCTGGTGTGACCTTGGACCGAATGGGAAAACTGTTTTTT.

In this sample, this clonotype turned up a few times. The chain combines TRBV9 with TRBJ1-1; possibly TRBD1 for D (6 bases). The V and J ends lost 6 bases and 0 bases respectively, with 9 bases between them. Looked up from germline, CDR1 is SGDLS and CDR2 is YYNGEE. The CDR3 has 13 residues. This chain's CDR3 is CASTTGLNTEAFF. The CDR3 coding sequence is TGTGCCAGCACCACAGGGCTGAACACTGAAGCTTTCTTT.

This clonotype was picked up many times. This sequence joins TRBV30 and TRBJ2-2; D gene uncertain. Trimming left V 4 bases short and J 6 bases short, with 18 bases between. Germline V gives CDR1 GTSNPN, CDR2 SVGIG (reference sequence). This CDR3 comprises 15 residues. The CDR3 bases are TGTGCCTGGAAGAACAATTGGGGTATGGCCGGGGAGCTGTTTTTT. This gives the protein CAWKNNWGMAGELFF. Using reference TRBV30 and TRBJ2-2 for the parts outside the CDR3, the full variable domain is SQTIHQWPATLVQPVGSPLSLECTVEGTSNPNLYWYRQAAGRGLQLLFYSVGIGQISSEVPQNLSASRPQDRQFILSSKKLLLSDSGFYLCAWKNNWGMAGELFFGEGSRLTVL.

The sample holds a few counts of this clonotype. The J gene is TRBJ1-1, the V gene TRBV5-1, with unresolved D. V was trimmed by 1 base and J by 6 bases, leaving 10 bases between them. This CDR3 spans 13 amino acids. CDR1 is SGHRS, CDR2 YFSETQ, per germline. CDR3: CASSLRNSAEAFF. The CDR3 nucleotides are TGCGCCAGCAGCTTGCGTAACAGCGCTGAAGCTTTCTTT.

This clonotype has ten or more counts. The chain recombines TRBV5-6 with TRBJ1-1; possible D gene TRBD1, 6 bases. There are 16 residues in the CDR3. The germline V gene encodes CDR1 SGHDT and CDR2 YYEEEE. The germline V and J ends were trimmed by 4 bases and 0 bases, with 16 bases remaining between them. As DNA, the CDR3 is TGTGCCAGCAGCCTGGGAAGGGGGGCAATGAACACTGAAGCTTTCTTT. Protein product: CASSLGRGAMNTEAFF.

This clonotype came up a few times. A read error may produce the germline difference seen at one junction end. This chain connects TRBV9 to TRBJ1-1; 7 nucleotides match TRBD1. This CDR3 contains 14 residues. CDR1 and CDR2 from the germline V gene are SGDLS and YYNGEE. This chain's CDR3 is CASSVEGAHTEAFF. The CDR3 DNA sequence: TGTGCCAGCAGCGTAGAGGGGGCGCACACCGAAGCTTTCTTT.

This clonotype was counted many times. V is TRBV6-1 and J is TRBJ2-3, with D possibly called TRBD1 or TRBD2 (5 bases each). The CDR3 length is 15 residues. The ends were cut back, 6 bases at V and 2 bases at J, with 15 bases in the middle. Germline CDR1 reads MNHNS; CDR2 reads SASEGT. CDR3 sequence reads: CASRPGPMNTDTQYF. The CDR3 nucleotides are TGTGCCAGCAGACCGGGACCGATGAACACAGATACGCAGTATTTT.

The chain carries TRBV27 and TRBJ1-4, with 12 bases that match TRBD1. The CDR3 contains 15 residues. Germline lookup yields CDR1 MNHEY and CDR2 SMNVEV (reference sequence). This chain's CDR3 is CAVGTGGQTNEKLFF. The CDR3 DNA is TGTGCAGTCGGGACAGGGGGCCAAACTAATGAAAAACTGTTTTTT. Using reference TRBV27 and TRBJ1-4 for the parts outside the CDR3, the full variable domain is EAQVTQNPRYLITVTGKKLTVTCSQNMNHEYMSWYRQDPGLGLRQIYYSMNVEVTDKGDVPEGYKVSRKEKRNFPLILESPSPNQTSLYFCAVGTGGQTNEKLFFGSGTQLSVL.

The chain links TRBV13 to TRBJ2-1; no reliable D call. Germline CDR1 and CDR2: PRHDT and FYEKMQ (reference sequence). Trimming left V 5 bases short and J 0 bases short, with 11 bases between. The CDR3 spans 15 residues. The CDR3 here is CASSPRWSSYNEQFF. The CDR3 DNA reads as TGTGCCAGCAGCCCACGTTGGAGCTCCTACAATGAGCAGTTCTTC.

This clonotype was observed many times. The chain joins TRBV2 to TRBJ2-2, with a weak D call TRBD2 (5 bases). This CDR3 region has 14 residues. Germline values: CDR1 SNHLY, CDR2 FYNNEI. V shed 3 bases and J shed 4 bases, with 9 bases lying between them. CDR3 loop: CASSEEDFTGELFF. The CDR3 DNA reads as TGTGCCAGCAGTGAGGAGGACTTCACCGGGGAGCTGTTTTTT.

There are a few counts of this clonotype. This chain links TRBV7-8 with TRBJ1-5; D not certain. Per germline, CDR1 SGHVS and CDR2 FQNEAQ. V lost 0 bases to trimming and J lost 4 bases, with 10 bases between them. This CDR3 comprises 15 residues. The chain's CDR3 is CASSLATTRNQPQHF. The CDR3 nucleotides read TGTGCCAGCAGCTTAGCCACCACGCGGAATCAGCCCCAGCATTTT. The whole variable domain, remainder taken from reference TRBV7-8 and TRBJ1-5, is GAGVSQSPRYKVAKRGQDVALRCDPISGHVSLFWYQQALGQGPEFLTYFQNEAQLDKSGLPSDRFFAERPEGSVSTLKIQRTQQEDSAVYLCASSLATTRNQPQHFGDGTRLSIL.

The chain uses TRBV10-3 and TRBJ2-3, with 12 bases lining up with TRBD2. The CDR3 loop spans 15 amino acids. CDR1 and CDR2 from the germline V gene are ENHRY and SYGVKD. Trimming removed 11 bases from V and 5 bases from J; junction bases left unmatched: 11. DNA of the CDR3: TGTGCCGCGACCCCTAGCGGGGGGGCAGAAGATACGCAGTATTTT. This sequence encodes CAATPSGGAEDTQYF.

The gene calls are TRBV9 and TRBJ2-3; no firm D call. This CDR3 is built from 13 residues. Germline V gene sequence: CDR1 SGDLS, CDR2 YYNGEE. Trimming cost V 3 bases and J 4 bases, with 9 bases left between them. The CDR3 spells CASSGRPPDTQYF. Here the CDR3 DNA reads TGTGCCAGCAGCGGCCGACCGCCAGATACGCAGTATTTT.

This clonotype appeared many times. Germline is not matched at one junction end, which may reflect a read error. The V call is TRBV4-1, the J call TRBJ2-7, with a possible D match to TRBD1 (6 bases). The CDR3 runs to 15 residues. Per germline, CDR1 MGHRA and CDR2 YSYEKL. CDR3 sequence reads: CASSEDDRTGREQYF. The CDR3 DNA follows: TGCGCCAGCAGCGAAGACGACAGGACGGGAAGGGAGCAGTACTTC.

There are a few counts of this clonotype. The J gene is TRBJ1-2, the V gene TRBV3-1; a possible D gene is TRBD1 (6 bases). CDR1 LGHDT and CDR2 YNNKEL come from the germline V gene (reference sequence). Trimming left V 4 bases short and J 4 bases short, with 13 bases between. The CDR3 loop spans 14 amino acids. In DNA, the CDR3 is TGTGCCAGCAGCCCCGGACAGCCCGGCTATGGCTACACCTTC. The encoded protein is CASSPGQPGYGYTF.

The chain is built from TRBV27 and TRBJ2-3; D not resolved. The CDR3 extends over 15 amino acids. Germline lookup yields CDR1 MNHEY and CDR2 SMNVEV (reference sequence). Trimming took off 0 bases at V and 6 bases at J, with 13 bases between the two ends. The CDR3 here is CASSLSFFLVDTQYF. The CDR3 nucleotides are TGTGCCAGCAGTTTATCCTTCTTTTTGGTTGATACGCAGTATTTT.

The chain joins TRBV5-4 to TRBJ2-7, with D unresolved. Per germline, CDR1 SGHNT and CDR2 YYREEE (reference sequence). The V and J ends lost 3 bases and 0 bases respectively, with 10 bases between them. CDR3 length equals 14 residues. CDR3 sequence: CASSSRVSSYEQYF. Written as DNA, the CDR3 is TGTGCCAGCAGCTCGCGCGTCAGCTCCTACGAGCAGTACTTC. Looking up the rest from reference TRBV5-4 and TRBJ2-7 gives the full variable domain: ETGVTQSPTHLIKTRGQQVTLRCSSQSGHNTVSWYQQALGQGPQFIFQYYREEENGRGNFPPRFSGLQFPNYSSELNVNALELDDSALYLCASSSRVSSYEQYFGPGTRLTVT.

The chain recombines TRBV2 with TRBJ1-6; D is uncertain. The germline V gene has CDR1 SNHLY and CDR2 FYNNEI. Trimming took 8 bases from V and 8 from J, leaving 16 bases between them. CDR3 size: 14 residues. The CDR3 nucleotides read TGTGCCAGCCGCGAGCGGGGTGGTTATTCACCCCTCCACTTT. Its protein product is CASRERGGYSPLHF.

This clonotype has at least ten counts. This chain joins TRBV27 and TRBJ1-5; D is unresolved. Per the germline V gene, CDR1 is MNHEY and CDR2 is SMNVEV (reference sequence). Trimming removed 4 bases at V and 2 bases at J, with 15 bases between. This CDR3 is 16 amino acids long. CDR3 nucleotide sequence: TGTGCCAGCAGTTCTACTACCCAATCCGGCAATCAGCCCCAGCATTTT. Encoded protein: CASSSTTQSGNQPQHF.

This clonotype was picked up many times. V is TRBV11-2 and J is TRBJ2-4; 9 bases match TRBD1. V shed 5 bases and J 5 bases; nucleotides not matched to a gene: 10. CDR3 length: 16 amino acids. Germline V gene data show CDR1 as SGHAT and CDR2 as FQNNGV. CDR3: CASSRMMDRGENIQYF. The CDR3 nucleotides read TGTGCCAGCAGCCGAATGATGGACAGGGGTGAAAACATTCAGTACTTC.